The 27 T cell receptor beta chains given below trace back to one sample, sequenced in a study of T-cell memory formation after mild COVID-19 (dated by TCRdb to about 2021). To prepare the library, 5' RACE was applied. The run used an Illumina NovaSeq 6000. Using fastp trimming at Q25 and MiXCR clonotype assembly, TCRdb reanalyzed the public sequencing data and kept in-frame beta chains. Entries that share a CDR3 protein sequence are merged under the most common genes and DNA. The sample table shows 300,000 to 400,000 distinct CDR3 sequences, and around a fifth are seen once. The biggest ten clones account for around 13% of the sample. Sample: PBMCs or a T cell subset sorted from them (not recorded which). These receptors were collected from an adult woman who had mild COVID-19 (a few samples of this study predate the infection). The sample titles of this study are shuffled in the database, so cell type and time point are left out; the donor was told from shared clones.

The chain links TRBV12-3 or TRBV12-4 to TRBJ1-4; D remains ambiguous. This CDR3 has 11 residues. Deletions cut 5 bases from V and 10 bases from J, with 8 bases between. CDR3 nucleotides: TGTGCCAGCAGTCTCTTCGGAAAACTGTTTTTT. This translates into CASSLFGKLFF.

In this sample, this clonotype turned up a few times. The chain uses TRBV6-6 and TRBJ1-2; D gene ambiguous. CDR1 is MNHNY and CDR2 is SVGAGI in the germline V gene (reference sequence). V was cut by 8 bases and J by 3 bases, with 22 bases left in between. The CDR3 sequence is 16 residues long. The CDR3 sequence is CASPSLDSSVDYGYTF. The CDR3, as DNA: TGTGCCAGCCCCTCTCTGGACTCATCCGTCGACTATGGCTACACCTTC.

This clonotype was found a few times. The chain couples TRBV18 to TRBJ2-7; D may be TRBD2 (5 bases). Germline CDR1 and CDR2: KGHSH and LQKENI. Trimming cost V 3 bases and J 2 bases, with 11 bases left between them. This CDR3 is 14 amino acids long. The CDR3 sequence: CASSPSLDTYEQYF. Written as DNA, the CDR3 is TGTGCCAGCTCACCCTCACTAGATACCTACGAGCAGTACTTC.

This clonotype was seen a handful of times. The chain uses TRBV6-5 and TRBJ2-3; D is unclear. V was pared by 2 bases and J by 0 bases, with 12 bases between. The CDR3 covers 16 residues. Germline assignment: CDR1 MNHEY and CDR2 SVGAGI. Here the CDR3 reads CASSYTALPSTDTQYF. The DNA for the CDR3 is TGTGCCAGCAGTTACACCGCCCTCCCTAGCACAGATACGCAGTATTTT.

This clonotype was detected a few times. The chain has TRBV6-5 and TRBJ2-7; TRBD1 agrees at 7 bases. With 6 bases clipped from V and 6 bases from J, the junction kept 14 bases outside the gene matches. The CDR3 consists of 15 residues. CDR1 and CDR2 from the germline V gene are MNHEY and SVGAGI. The CDR3 loop reads CASRSDTGAPFEQYF. Written as DNA, the CDR3 is TGTGCCAGCAGATCCGATACAGGGGCCCCCTTCGAGCAGTACTTC.

In its sample, this clonotype was seen many times. The J gene is TRBJ2-3, the V gene TRBV5-6; TRBD1 might be the D (5 bases). V shed 4 bases and J shed 1 base, with 19 bases lying between them. Germline V gene lookup returns CDR1 SGHDT and CDR2 YYEEEE. The CDR3 is made up of 17 amino acids. The CDR3 bases are TGTGCCAGCAGCCCTGGGGCGCCTCCGGCTGGCACAGATACGCAGTATTTT. Translation gives CASSPGAPPAGTDTQYF.

This chain links TRBV5-6 with TRBJ2-5; D may correspond to TRBD1 or TRBD2 (6 bases each). The CDR3 length is 15 residues. Germline CDR1 SGHDT, CDR2 YYEEEE. Trimming took off 4 bases at V and 3 bases at J, with 16 bases between the two ends. The CDR3 protein is CASSEGLTGKETQYF. The CDR3 bases are TGTGCCAGCAGCGAGGGACTTACAGGGAAAGAGACCCAGTACTTC.

This clonotype was found a few times. The chain recombines TRBV11-1 with TRBJ2-3; 7 bases are shared with TRBD1. Germline CDR1 and CDR2: SGHAT and FQDESV (reference sequence). The CDR3 sequence is 16 residues long. The trim removed 5 bases at V and 0 bases at J, leaving 8 bases unmatched. The CDR3 is CASSQDRAPSTDTQYF. The CDR3 nucleotides read TGTGCCAGCAGCCAAGACAGGGCCCCTAGCACAGATACGCAGTATTTT.

The chain is built from TRBV29-1 and TRBJ2-7; 7 bases match TRBD1. V shed 3 bases, J shed 7 bases, and the junction held 6 bases outside the gene matches. Germline V gene data show CDR1 as SQVTM and CDR2 as ANQGSEA. The CDR3 totals 12 residues. CDR3 sequence (DNA): TGCAGCGTTGATGACAGGGTAGGGGAGCAGTACTTC. The encoded protein is CSVDDRVGEQYF.

This clonotype has a count of ten or more. This chain uses TRBV7-8 with TRBJ1-3; tentatively, D is TRBD1 (6 bases). Germline CDR1 and CDR2: SGHVS and FQNEAQ. The CDR3 spans 16 residues. Trimming left V 3 bases short and J 0 bases short, with 12 bases between. CDR3 sequence: CASSFRDTVSGNTIYF. The CDR3 nucleotides are TGTGCCAGCAGCTTTCGGGACACGGTCTCTGGAAACACCATATATTTT.

The table lists this clonotype with a few counts. The genes are TRBV5-1 and TRBJ1-6; 9 bases agree with TRBD1. Trimming took 0 bases from V and 9 from J; bases not matched to a gene: 4. The CDR3 runs 15 residues. Germline loops: CDR1 SGHRS, CDR2 YFSETQ. The CDR3 region is CASSLAQGAGSPLHF. CDR3 DNA sequence: TGCGCCAGCAGCTTGGCACAGGGGGCAGGTTCACCCCTCCACTTT. Using reference TRBV5-1 and TRBJ1-6 for the parts outside the CDR3, the full variable domain is KAGVTQTPRYLIKTRGQQVTLSCSPISGHRSVSWYQQTPGQGLQFLFEYFSETQRNKGNFPGRFSGRQFSNSRSEMNVSTLELGDSALYLCASSLAQGAGSPLHFGNGTRLTVT.

J is TRBJ2-3 and V is TRBV6-5; D ambiguous. V was cut by 5 bases and J by 2 bases, with 8 bases left in between. The CDR3 covers 13 residues. Germline CDR1 and CDR2: MNHEY and SVGAGI. The CDR3 nucleotides read TGTGCCAGCAGTCCTCCTTTCACAGATACGCAGTATTTT. This codes for CASSPPFTDTQYF.

V is TRBV6-1 and J is TRBJ1-1; D gene uncertain. Trimming took 8 bases from V and 1 from J, leaving 11 bases between them. The germline V gene encodes CDR1 MNHNS and CDR2 SASEGT. The CDR3 is made up of 13 amino acids. The CDR3 spells CASLREGNTEAFF. CDR3 nucleotides: TGTGCCAGCCTAAGGGAGGGGAACACTGAAGCTTTCTTT.

The chain recombines TRBV5-5 with TRBJ2-4; 7 bases line up with TRBD1. Looked up from germline, CDR1 is SGHKS and CDR2 is YYEKEE (reference sequence). This CDR3 has 17 residues. The J segment lost 0 bases and the V segment lost 5 bases, leaving 11 bases of the junction unmatched. The CDR3 protein is CASRTGTVELAKNIQYF. The DNA of the CDR3 is TGTGCCAGCAGAACCGGGACAGTCGAACTAGCCAAAAACATTCAGTACTTC.

The chain links TRBV27 to TRBJ1-5; possibly TRBD1 for D (5 bases). The CDR3 sequence is 14 residues long. V gave up 2 bases and J gave up 7 bases, with 12 bases separating them. Germline CDR1 and CDR2: MNHEY and SMNVEV (reference sequence). CDR3 in amino acids: CASSLTGPLQPQHF. The CDR3 coding sequence is TGTGCCAGCAGTTTAACAGGCCCCTTGCAGCCCCAGCATTTT.

Concerning this clonotype: At one boundary the junction diverges from the germline segment, which might be a read error. The chain is built from TRBV27 and TRBJ1-5, with TRBD1 matching 7 bases. Germline V gene sequence: CDR1 MNHEY, CDR2 SMNVEV (reference sequence). CDR3 length equals 13 residues. CDR3 region: CASSFDRDHPQHF. The DNA of the CDR3 is TGTGCCAGCAGTTTTGACAGGGATCATCCCCAGCATTTT.

This clonotype was counted between two and nine times. The chain couples TRBV11-2 to TRBJ2-1, with 11 bases lining up with TRBD2. The trim removed 4 bases at V and 2 bases at J, leaving 1 base unmatched. Per the germline V gene, CDR1 is SGHAT and CDR2 is FQNNGV. The CDR3 is 15 residues long. The DNA for the CDR3 is TGTGCCAGCAGCTCGACTAGCGGGACCTACAATGAGCAGTTCTTC. It is translated as CASSSTSGTYNEQFF. The variable domain in full, completed from reference TRBV11-2 and TRBJ2-1, reads EAGVAQSPRYKIIEKRQSVAFWCNPISGHATLYWYQQILGQGPKLLIQFQNNGVVDDSQLPKDRFSAERLKGVDSTLKIQPAKLEDSAVYLCASSSTSGTYNEQFFGPGTRLTVL.

This clonotype was detected once. The genes are TRBV5-1 and TRBJ2-2, with D possibly being TRBD2 (5 bases). The CDR3 consists of 15 residues. Looked up from germline, CDR1 is SGHRS and CDR2 is YFSETQ. V was shortened by 5 bases and J by 2 bases, with 13 bases between the two germline ends. CDR3 bases: TGCGCCAGCAGAATTCCGGGAATAAACACCGGGGAGCTGTTTTTT. Translating it yields CASRIPGINTGELFF.

This clonotype showed up just a few times. The V gene is TRBV11-2, the J gene TRBJ2-5, with D perhaps matching TRBD1 (6 bases). With 4 bases removed from V and 2 bases from J, the gap between germline ends came to 17 bases. The CDR3 covers 16 residues. In germline, CDR1 is SGHAT, CDR2 FQNNGV. The CDR3 protein is CASSSLPEGVQETQYF. The DNA for the CDR3 is TGTGCCAGCAGCTCCCTACCCGAGGGGGTTCAAGAGACCCAGTACTTC.

This clonotype has a handful of counts. The CDR3 coding sequence is TGTGCTAGTGGGTACGGACAGGGGGCCAGAGCTTTCTTT. Translated, it gives CASGYGQGARAFF. The rearrangement joins TRBV12-5 to TRBJ1-1, with 11 bases matching TRBD1. Germline CDR1 and CDR2: LGHNT and FRNRAP. The CDR3 is 13 amino acids. With V trimmed by 6 bases and J by 10 bases, 7 bases remained unmatched.

V and J are TRBV7-6 and TRBJ2-3, with D hard to call. Trimming shortened V by 1 base and J by 3 bases, and 11 bases separated the two germline ends. CDR1 is SGHVS, CDR2 FNYEAQ, per germline. This CDR3 region has 15 residues. The CDR3 region has the DNA TGTGCCAGCAGCTTAGTCGGGCTCGGTACAGATACGCAGTATTTT. Amino acid sequence: CASSLVGLGTDTQYF.

CDR3 sequence reads: CASTDSGDQPQHF. CDR3 in DNA: TGTGCCAGCACCGACTCAGGGGATCAGCCCCAGCATTTT. The chain couples TRBV25-1 to TRBJ1-5, with a weak D call TRBD1 (6 bases). CDR3 length: 13 amino acids. CDR1 and CDR2 from the germline V gene are MGHDK and SYGVNS. V shed 7 bases and J shed 5 bases, with 12 bases lying between them.

The rearrangement links TRBV6-6 to TRBJ1-2, with TRBD1 matching 7 bases. Trimming cost V 10 bases and J 4 bases; bases outside gene matches: 12. This CDR3 region has 14 residues. Germline loops: CDR1 MNHNY, CDR2 SVGAGI (reference sequence). Here the CDR3 DNA reads TGTGCCACCGATAGCTTAGACAGGGCCTATGGCTACACCTTC. Residues: CATDSLDRAYGYTF.

Only one count was recorded for this clonotype. The CDR3 nucleotides read TGCGCCAGCAGCCATAGCACAGGGTATGAGCAGTTCTTC. This sequence encodes CASSHSTGYEQFF. The chain combines TRBV5-1 with TRBJ2-1, with D possibly being TRBD1 (6 bases). This CDR3 region has 13 residues. CDR1 and CDR2 from the germline V gene are SGHRS and YFSETQ. Trimming took off 4 bases at V and 8 bases at J, with 13 bases between the two ends.

This clonotype has only a few counts. The J gene is TRBJ1-1, the V gene TRBV19; 8 bases line up with TRBD1. This CDR3 region has 15 residues. The V gene's germline CDR1 is LNHDA and CDR2 SQIVND (reference sequence). After removal of 3 bases from V and 3 bases from J, the junction contained 6 bases not matched to a gene. CDR3 DNA sequence: TGTGCCAGTAGTATTGTGACAGGGGTGGACACTGAAGCTTTCTTT. Its protein product is CASSIVTGVDTEAFF.

This rearrangement joins TRBV12-3 or TRBV12-4 to TRBJ2-1; D is unresolved. V shed 5 bases and J shed 8 bases, with 7 bases lying between them. The CDR3 runs to 11 residues. CDR3 loop: CASSQYDEQFF. The CDR3 DNA reads TGTGCCAGCAGTCAATATGATGAGCAGTTCTTC.

This clonotype was counted at least ten times. This chain joins TRBV5-1 and TRBJ2-5; D is perhaps TRBD2 (6 bases). CDR1 and CDR2 (germline): SGHRS, YFSETQ. Trimming cost V 0 bases and J 4 bases, with 10 bases left between them. This CDR3 region has 14 residues. The CDR3 reads CASSLAVGGETQYF. DNA for the CDR3: TGCGCCAGCAGCTTGGCCGTCGGGGGAGAGACCCAGTACTTC.